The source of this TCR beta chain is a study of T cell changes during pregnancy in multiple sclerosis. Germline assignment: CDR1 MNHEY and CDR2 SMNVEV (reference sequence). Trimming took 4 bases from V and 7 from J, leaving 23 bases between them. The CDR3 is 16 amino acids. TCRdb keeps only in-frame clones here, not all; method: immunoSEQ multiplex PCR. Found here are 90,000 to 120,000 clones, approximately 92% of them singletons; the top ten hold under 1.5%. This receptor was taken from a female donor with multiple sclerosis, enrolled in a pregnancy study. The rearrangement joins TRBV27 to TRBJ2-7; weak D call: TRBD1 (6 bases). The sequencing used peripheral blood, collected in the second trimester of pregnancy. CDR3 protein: CASSSHWQGSTEEQYF. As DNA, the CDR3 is TGTGCCAGCAGTTCCCACTGGCAGGGGAGTACAGAGGAGCAGTACTTC.